The present TCR beta chain was sequenced within a study of CD8+CD57+ T cells in acquired aplastic anemia listed by TCRdb under 2018. Background on the whole study: Extracted DNA from sorted CD4+ and CD8+ cells averaged approximately 3 ug, ranging from 0.2 to 27.4 ug. CD8+CD57+ expansion was defined as a frequency above the mean frequency observed in healthy subjects. Broader findings and caveats from the paper: About 30 CD8+ CDR3 sequences were found in both patients and controls but appeared to be highly expressed in patients and within the immunodominant clones of the patients. Between patients and healthy controls, no significant difference in CD8+ Simpson's diversity was found (P=0.060).

Genomic DNA served as template for TCR beta VDJ combination and CDR3 sequence profiling. An Illumina HiSeq 2000 was used for TCR repertoire sequencing. Per the source publication's procedure: TRBV/TRBJ rearrangement plots, CDR3 size and DJ length profiles, and Simpson's diversity index were used to evaluate the repertoires. The most abundant DNA sequence in the deep sequencing data was defined as the immunodominant clone. CDR3 amino acid sequences were screened for sharing across subjects and were compared with published repertoires and the VDJdb database. TCRdb reanalyzed the raw reads on its own, using fastp at Q25 for trimming and MiXCR for clone calling, and kept in-frame beta chains. One record per CDR3 amino acid sequence lists the most common genes and DNA. The V and J calls shown here were made by TCRdb, not taken from the authors' results. The sample records roughly 100,000 distinct CDR3 sequences, roughly two thirds of which are singletons. The top ten clones comprise more than 55% of the sample.

The patients picked for sequencing were ones in whom flow cytometry had shown an expansion of CD8+CD57+ cells. Every patient had severe acquired aplastic anemia, diagnosed using the International Study of Aplastic Anemia and Agranulocytosis and Camitta criteria. No patient had received any therapy when blood was sampled. TCR repertoires of sorted CD4+ and CD8+ blood T cells from severe aplastic anemia patients and healthy subjects were deep-sequenced in the study. Patients were enrolled under clinicaltrials.gov protocols 00001620, 01623167, 00001397, 00071045, 00081523 and 00961064 in the USA. Ficoll-Paque density gradient centrifugation was used to isolate peripheral blood mononuclear cells. Before DNA was extracted, CD4+ and CD8+ T cells were sorted using either FACS or magnetic beads. V loses 0 bases of germline sequence and J loses 6 bases, and the interval between the two ends is 15 bases. From the cysteine up to the phenylalanine, the CDR3 has a length of 15 residues. Of the read, only the CDR3 DNA is kept; its 45 bases are in frame from base 1. The germline V gene gives CDR1 as SGHTA and CDR2 as FQGNSA.

In the case of this clonotype: The antigen this receptor binds is unknown. Per-nucleotide qualities are absent, and no much larger clonotype sits a single base away.

The sequence derives from a human donor with aplastic anemia. The source material was sorted CD4+, CD8+, or CD8+CD57+ T cells (not recorded which) from PBMCs. This receptor chain uses TRBV7-2 and TRBJ2-7; 6 matching bases give a weak D call of TRBD2. The CDR3 region reads CASSLALSGVGEQYF. The sequenced DNA is TGTGCCAGCAGCTTAGCGCTTTCGGGGGTAGGCGAGCAGTACTTC.